This T cell receptor beta chain stems from a study of blood T cell repertoires in COVID-19. Trimming pared 5 bases from V and 0 bases from J, leaving 17 bases between. The CDR3 is 16 amino acids. The germline CDR1 and CDR2 sequences are MNHEY and SMNVEV (reference sequence). The assay was immunoSEQ multiplex PCR, and TCRdb's table has in-frame clones only and misses some. This sample carries around 200,000 clones, around 86% of them seen once, and the ten largest clones take under 7.5%. The sample taken for sequencing was peripheral blood. The receptor was isolated from a woman aged 40-49 years with acute or convalescent COVID-19. The chain has TRBV27 and TRBJ2-7; D call uncertain. The DNA for the CDR3 is TGTGCCAGCAGTCTAAACCCCGGAGTTGTCTCCTACGAGCAGTACTTC. Its translation is CASSLNPGVVSYEQYF.